The rows below give T cell receptor beta chains drawn from one sample of a study of cytomegalovirus exposure and HLA in healthy donors. The protocol was immunoSEQ multiplex PCR, while the TCRdb copy is restricted to in-frame clones and leaves out a portion. The table records hundreds of thousands of clones, about three quarters of them present only once. The sample was PBMCs. The source of these receptors is a male donor in good health and CMV-seronegative. Each CDR3 is given with its conserved first and last residue.

J gene | V gene | CDR3 protein
TRBJ1-2 | TRBV6-1 | CASSVYVSYGYTF
TRBJ2-7 | TRBV28 | CAVSGTGGYEQYF
TRBJ2-2 | TRBV27 | CASSLYGGFGPAGELFF
TRBJ2-5 | TRBV10-3 | CAITDSGEMKTQYF
TRBJ1-3 | TRBV6-1 | CASSAHREHTIYF
TRBJ2-7 | TRBV7-9 | CASSPPGTGGKEQYF
TRBJ2-7 | TRBV20-1 | CSARERSEQYF
TRBJ1-5 | TRBV27 | CASSRTGARLNQPQHF
TRBJ1-2 | TRBV7-3 | CASRPTYRDTNYGYTF
TRBJ1-3 | TRBV7-6 | CASSFWGDSGNTIYF
TRBJ2-1 | TRBV2 | CASNLPQGNLIEQFF
TRBJ1-4 | TRBV7-9 | CASSPWDRVNEKLFF
TRBJ2-1 | TRBV5-5 | CASSLAGALSYNEQFF
TRBJ2-7 | TRBV29-1 | CSVGYSIYEQYF
TRBJ1-1 | TRBV5-4 | CASSWGVRDSNTEAFF
TRBJ2-7 | TRBV7-9 | CASSLGQGFYEQYF
TRBJ1-3 | TRBV28 | CASSLWGQGKGNTIYF
TRBJ1-2 | TRBV10-1 | CASSTEDYGYTF
TRBJ2-3 | TRBV7-3 | CASSEAGARDTQYF
TRBJ2-7 | TRBV4-3 | CASSQGLPTDEQYF
TRBJ1-2 | TRBV28 | CASSLWTGRGYTF
TRBJ2-7 | TRBV6-1 | CASSGGGTGLTKQYF
TRBJ2-4 | TRBV7-2 | CASSLGDSANIQYF
TRBJ2-3 | TRBV30 | CAWGDRGASTDTQYF
TRBJ2-7 | TRBV21-1 | CASSSRYISGSTYEQYF
TRBJ1-5 | TRBV10-3 | CAISDQYNQPQHF
TRBJ2-7 | TRBV18 | CASSPAGPYEQYF
TRBJ2-3 | TRBV7-2 | CASSPAGTDTQYF
TRBJ1-2 | TRBV29-1 | CSVVHSNYGYTF
TRBJ1-2 | TRBV30 | CAWDGQVNYGYTF
TRBJ2-1 | TRBV6-5 | CASSYSMTGSGNEQFF
TRBJ2-7 | TRBV10-3 | CASGTSGGSYEQYF
TRBJ2-7 | TRBV5-4 | CASSVGTGSIDEQYF
TRBJ1-6 | TRBV6-5 | CASRPDRGGNSPLHF
TRBJ2-5 | TRBV10-3 | CAISLTGTEEETQYF
TRBJ2-7 | TRBV29-1 | CSVARVNYEQYF
TRBJ2-3 | TRBV5-4 | CATFHSSTDTQYF
TRBJ1-1 | TRBV4-3 | CASSQVTGRVNTEAFF
TRBJ2-7 | TRBV2 | CASSENQGSFYEQYF
TRBJ1-2 | TRBV29-1 | CSVEPIPGQGDYGYTF
TRBJ1-4 | TRBV9 | CASSTGTSPNEKLFF
TRBJ2-7 | TRBV5-1 | CASSPEGQVYEQYF
TRBJ2-1 | TRBV21-1 | CASTPQPQAGNEQFF
TRBJ1-1 | TRBV6-6 | CASSWDPGDTEAFF
TRBJ2-7 | TRBV18 | CATSPGWGPNYEQYF
TRBJ1-6 | TRBV5-4 | CASSLDTGNSYNSPLHF
TRBJ2-4 | TRBV15 | CATSRDGERMAGIQYF
TRBJ2-3 | TRBV9 | CASSVEGITDTQYF
TRBJ1-4 | TRBV28 | CASSSRTGRRDREKLFF